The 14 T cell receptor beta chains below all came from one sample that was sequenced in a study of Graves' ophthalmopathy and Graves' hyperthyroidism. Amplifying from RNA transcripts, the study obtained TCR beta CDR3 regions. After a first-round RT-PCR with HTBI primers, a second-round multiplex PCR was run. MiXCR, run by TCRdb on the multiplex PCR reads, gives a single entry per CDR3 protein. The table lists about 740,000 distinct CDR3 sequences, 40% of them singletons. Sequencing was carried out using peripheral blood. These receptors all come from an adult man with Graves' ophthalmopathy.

In DNA form, the CDR3 reads TGTGCCAGCAGTACGGGACCCGGGGGGGAGCAGTACTTC. Its translation is CASSTGPGGEQYF. The V call is TRBV6-5, the J call TRBJ2-7, with 7 nucleotides matching TRBD2. Germline V lookup: CDR1 MNHEY, CDR2 SVGAGI. The CDR3 is made up of 13 amino acids. V shed 5 bases and J 7 bases; nucleotides not matched to a gene: 8.

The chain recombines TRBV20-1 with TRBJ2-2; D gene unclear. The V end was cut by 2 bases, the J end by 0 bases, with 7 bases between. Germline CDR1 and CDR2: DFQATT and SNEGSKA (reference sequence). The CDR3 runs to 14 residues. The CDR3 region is CSARSGTNTGELFF. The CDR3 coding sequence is TGCAGTGCTAGATCCGGTACGAACACCGGGGAGCTGTTTTTT.

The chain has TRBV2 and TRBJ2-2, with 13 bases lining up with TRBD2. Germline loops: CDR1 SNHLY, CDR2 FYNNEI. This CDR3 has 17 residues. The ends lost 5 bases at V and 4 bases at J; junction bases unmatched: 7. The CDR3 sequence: CASSYQGLAGVTGELFF. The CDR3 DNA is TGTGCCAGCAGTTACCAAGGACTAGCGGGGGTCACCGGGGAGCTGTTTTTT.

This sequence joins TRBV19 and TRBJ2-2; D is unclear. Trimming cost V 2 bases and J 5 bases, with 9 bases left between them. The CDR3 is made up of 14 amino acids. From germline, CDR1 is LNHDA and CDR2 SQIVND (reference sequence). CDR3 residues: CASSIKVGTGELFF. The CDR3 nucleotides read TGTGCCAGTAGTATAAAGGTCGGGACCGGGGAGCTGTTTTTT.

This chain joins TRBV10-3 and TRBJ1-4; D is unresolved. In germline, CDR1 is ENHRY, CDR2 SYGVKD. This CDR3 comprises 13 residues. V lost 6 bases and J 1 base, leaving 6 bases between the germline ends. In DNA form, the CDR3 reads TGTGCCATCAGGGATATAACTAATGAAAAACTGTTTTTT. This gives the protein CAIRDITNEKLFF.

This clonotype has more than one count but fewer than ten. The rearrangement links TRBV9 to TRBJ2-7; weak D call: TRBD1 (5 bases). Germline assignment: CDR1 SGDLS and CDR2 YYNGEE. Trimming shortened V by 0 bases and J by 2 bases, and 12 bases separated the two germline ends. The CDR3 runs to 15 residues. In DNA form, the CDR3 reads TGTGCCAGCAGCGTAGCTATTTCAGGGCCCTACGAGCAGTACTTC. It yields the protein CASSVAISGPYEQYF.

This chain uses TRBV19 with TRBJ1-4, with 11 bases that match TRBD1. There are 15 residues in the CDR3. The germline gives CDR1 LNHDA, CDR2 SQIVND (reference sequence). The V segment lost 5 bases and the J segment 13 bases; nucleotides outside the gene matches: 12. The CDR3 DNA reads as TGTGCCAGTAGTTGGAGGGACAGGGGGTCGATTCGACTGTTTTTT. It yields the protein CASSWRDRGSIRLFF.

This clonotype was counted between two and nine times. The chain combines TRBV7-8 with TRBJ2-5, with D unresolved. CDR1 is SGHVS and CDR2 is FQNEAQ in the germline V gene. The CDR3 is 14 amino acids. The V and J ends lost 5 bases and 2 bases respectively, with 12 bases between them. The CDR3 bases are TGTGCCAGCAGCCCCCTCGGAAGGCAAGAGACCCAGTACTTC. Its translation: CASSPLGRQETQYF.

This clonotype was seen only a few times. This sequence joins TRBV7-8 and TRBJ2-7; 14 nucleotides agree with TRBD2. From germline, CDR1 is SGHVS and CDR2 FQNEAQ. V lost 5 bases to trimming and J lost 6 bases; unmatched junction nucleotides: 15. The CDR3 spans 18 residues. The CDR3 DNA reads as TGTGCCAGCAGCCCCCCCCAATCAATAGGACTAGCGGGAGGCGAGCAGTACTTC. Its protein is CASSPPQSIGLAGGEQYF. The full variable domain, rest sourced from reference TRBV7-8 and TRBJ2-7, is GAGVSQSPRYKVAKRGQDVALRCDPISGHVSLFWYQQALGQGPEFLTYFQNEAQLDKSGLPSDRFFAERPEGSVSTLKIQRTQQEDSAVYLCASSPPQSIGLAGGEQYFGPGTRLTVT.

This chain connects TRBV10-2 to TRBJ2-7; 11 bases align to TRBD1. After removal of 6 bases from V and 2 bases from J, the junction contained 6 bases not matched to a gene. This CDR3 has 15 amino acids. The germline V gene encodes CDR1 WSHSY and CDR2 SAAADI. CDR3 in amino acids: CASRTGTGGPYEQYF. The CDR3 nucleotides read TGCGCCAGCAGGACCGGGACAGGGGGTCCCTACGAGCAGTACTTC.

The CDR3 region is CAISRDRGRNGYTF. Written as DNA, the CDR3 is TGTGCCATCAGTAGGGACAGGGGTCGTAATGGCTACACCTTC. This sequence joins TRBV10-3 and TRBJ1-2, with 10 nucleotides matching TRBD1. CDR1 ENHRY and CDR2 SYGVKD come from the germline V gene. This CDR3 is built from 14 residues. V lost 5 bases, J lost 6 bases, and 6 bases stayed unmatched.

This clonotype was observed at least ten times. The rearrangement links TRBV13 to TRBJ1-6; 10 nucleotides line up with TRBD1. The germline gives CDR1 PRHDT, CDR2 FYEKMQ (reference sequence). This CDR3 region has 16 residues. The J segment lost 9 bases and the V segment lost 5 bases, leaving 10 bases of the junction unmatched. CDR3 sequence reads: CASSTQSGTGASPLHF. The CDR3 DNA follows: TGTGCCAGCAGCACACAGTCCGGGACAGGGGCTTCACCCCTCCACTTT.

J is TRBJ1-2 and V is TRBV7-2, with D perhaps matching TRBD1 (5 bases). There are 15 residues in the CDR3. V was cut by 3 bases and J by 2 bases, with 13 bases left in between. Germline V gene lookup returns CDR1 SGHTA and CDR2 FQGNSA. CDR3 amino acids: CASSFSGRINYGYTF. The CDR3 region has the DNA TGTGCCAGCAGCTTCTCGGGACGGATAAACTATGGCTACACCTTC.

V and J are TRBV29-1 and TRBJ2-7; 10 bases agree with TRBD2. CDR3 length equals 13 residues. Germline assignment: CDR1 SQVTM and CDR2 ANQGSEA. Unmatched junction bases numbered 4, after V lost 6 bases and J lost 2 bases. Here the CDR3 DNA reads TGCAGCGTCACTAGCGGGATAACCTACGAGCAGTACTTC. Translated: CSVTSGITYEQYF.